This TCR beta chain was identified during a study of T cells in Graves' hyperthyroidism and ophthalmopathy. Whole-study findings and limits: Blood shared most expanded thyroid clonotypes above 0.001.

A patient was excluded if there was uncontrolled infection, other autoimmune disease, pregnancy or lactation. Based on clinical symptoms, serum thyroxine and TRAb, thyroid ultrasound and orbital computed tomography, diagnoses were reached. V lost 7 bases, J lost 3 bases, and 15 bases lay in between. Germline V gene lookup returns CDR1 SGHAT and CDR2 FQNNGV. The CDR3 contains 14 residues. In regard to this clonotype: Its antigen is unknown.

RNA transcripts yielded amplified TCR beta CDR3 regions. The primer set for the first-round RT-PCR of the TCR CDR3 was HTBI. TCRdb passed the multiplex PCR reads through MiXCR, listing each CDR3 protein once. Here the sample spans around 580,000 distinct CDR3 sequences, roughly 50% being singletons. The chain combines TRBV11-2 with TRBJ1-1; the D is unclear. This sequence was found in a woman younger than 30 with Graves' hyperthyroidism. What was sequenced was peripheral blood or thyroid tissue (not recorded which). This CDR3 reads CASTPSLVDTEAFF. CDR3 in DNA: TGTGCCAGCACCCCGTCCCTGGTGGACACTGAAGCTTTCTTT. Full variable domain (missing parts from reference TRBV11-2 and TRBJ1-1): EAGVAQSPRYKIIEKRQSVAFWCNPISGHATLYWYQQILGQGPKLLIQFQNNGVVDDSQLPKDRFSAERLKGVDSTLKIQPAKLEDSAVYLCASTPSLVDTEAFFGQGTRLTVV.